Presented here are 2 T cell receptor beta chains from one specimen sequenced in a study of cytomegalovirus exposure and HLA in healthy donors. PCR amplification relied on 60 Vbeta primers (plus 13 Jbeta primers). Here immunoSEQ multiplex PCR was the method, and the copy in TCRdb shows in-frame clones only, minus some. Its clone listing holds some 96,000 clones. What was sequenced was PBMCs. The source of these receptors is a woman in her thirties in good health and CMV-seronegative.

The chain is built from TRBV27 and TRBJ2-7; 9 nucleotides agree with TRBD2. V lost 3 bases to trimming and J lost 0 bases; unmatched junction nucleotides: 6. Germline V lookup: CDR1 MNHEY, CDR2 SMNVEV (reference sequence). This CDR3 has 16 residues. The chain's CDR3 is CASSLSPSGASYEQYF. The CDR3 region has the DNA TGTGCCAGCAGTTTGTCTCCTAGCGGGGCCTCCTACGAGCAGTACTTC.

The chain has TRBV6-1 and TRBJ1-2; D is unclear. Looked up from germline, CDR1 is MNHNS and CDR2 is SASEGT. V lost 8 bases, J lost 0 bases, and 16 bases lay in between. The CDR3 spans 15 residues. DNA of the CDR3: TGTGCCAGCCTCCCGGGAGACTCCCCTAACTATGGCTACACCTTC. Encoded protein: CASLPGDSPNYGYTF.